These 32 T cell receptor beta chains were all obtained from the same sample, sequenced in a study of spatial heterogeneity in lung cancer. Study conclusions and caveats: In tumors, expanded intratumoral alpha and beta TCR counts tracked mutation counts.

Time point here: sample taken at primary tumor resection. From the 5' RACE reads, TCRdb called clonotypes with MiXCR, one entry per CDR3 protein. Of a few thousand distinct CDR3 sequences listed, about 9% were seen once; the top ten hold about 8.3%. Their specific antigens are unknown. Here the sequenced sample was lung tumor tissue, taken at surgery. The receptors were sampled from a male donor with early-stage non-small cell lung cancer.

This clonotype was counted ten times or more. The rearrangement joins TRBV7-8 to TRBJ2-5, with 7 bases identical to TRBD2. V dropped 1 base and J dropped 3; count of bases not matched to a gene: 5. In germline, CDR1 is SGHVS, CDR2 FQNEAQ. The CDR3 has 15 residues. As DNA, the CDR3 is TGTGCCAGCAGCTTAGATGGGACTACAAAAGAGACCCAGTACTTC. Translating gives CASSLDGTTKETQYF.

This clonotype is medium-sized. The chain has TRBV20-1 and TRBJ2-7; 7 bases map to TRBD2. Germline CDR1 DFQATT, CDR2 SNEGSKA (reference sequence). V lost 2 bases and J lost 0; bases outside the gene matches: 1. The CDR3 is made up of 13 amino acids. The CDR3 loop reads CSARTSVSYEQYF. The CDR3 DNA follows: TGCAGTGCTAGAACTAGCGTCTCCTACGAGCAGTACTTC.

Sample share makes this clonotype medium-sized. The chain combines TRBV9 with TRBJ2-2; D may be TRBD1 (5 bases). Per the germline V gene, CDR1 is SGDLS and CDR2 is YYNGEE. CDR3 length equals 14 residues. The V gene lost 4 bases and the J gene lost 4 bases, with 11 bases spanning the gap. The CDR3 bases are TGTGCCAGCAGCCTCAGCCAGGGCACCGGGGAGCTGTTTTTT. Translated, it gives CASSLSQGTGELFF.

This clonotype was observed many times. V is TRBV25-1 and J is TRBJ1-1, with D possibly being TRBD1 (5 bases). This CDR3 is built from 15 residues. The ends were cut back, 1 base at V and 4 bases at J, with 13 bases in the middle. Germline V CDR1 and CDR2: MGHDK, SYGVNS. CDR3 sequence (DNA): TGTGCCAGCAGTGAATCGGGTAGGGGTATCACTGAAGCTTTCTTT. Its translation: CASSESGRGITEAFF.

By sample share, this clonotype is medium-sized. CDR3 DNA: TGTGCCAGCAGCCAATCCCGGGGGTTTGGTGAAAAACTGTTTTTT. It codes for CASSQSRGFGEKLFF. The rearrangement links TRBV7-8 to TRBJ1-4; a weak D match, TRBD1 (5 bases). Germline CDR1 is SGHVS and CDR2 is FQNEAQ. Deletions cut 5 bases from V and 7 bases from J, with 17 bases between. The CDR3 runs to 15 residues.

Within the sample, this clonotype is medium-sized. The chain's CDR3 is CSAGGGGNEKLFF. The CDR3 coding sequence is TGCAGTGCTGGAGGGGGGGGAAATGAAAAACTGTTTTTT. The rearrangement joins TRBV20-1 to TRBJ1-4; a weak D match, TRBD1 (6 bases). The germline V and J ends were trimmed by 5 bases and 5 bases, with 12 bases remaining between them. Germline V lookup: CDR1 DFQATT, CDR2 SNEGSKA (reference sequence). This CDR3 has 13 residues.

By share of the sample, this clonotype is medium-sized (0.01 to 0.1%). V is TRBV20-1 and J is TRBJ1-6; no definite D call. The CDR3 consists of 13 residues. Trimming left V 3 bases short and J 9 bases short, with 12 bases between. Per germline, CDR1 DFQATT and CDR2 SNEGSKA (reference sequence). CDR3 amino acids: CSASGGRGSPLHF. Here the CDR3 DNA reads TGCAGTGCTAGTGGTGGGCGAGGTTCACCCCTCCACTTT.

In its sample, this clonotype is medium-sized. The chain uses TRBV7-9 and TRBJ1-1, with TRBD1 as a possible D gene (5 bases). Looked up from germline, CDR1 is SEHNR and CDR2 is FQNEAQ (reference sequence). V lost 4 bases and J lost 2, with 14 bases in between. CDR3 length equals 15 residues. CDR3 protein: CASSSSGGLNTEAFF. In DNA, the CDR3 is TGTGCCAGCAGCTCATCTGGGGGACTAAACACTGAAGCTTTCTTT.

The chain employs TRBV6-5 and TRBJ1-2, with D possibly TRBD1 on 6 matching bases. Germline V gene data show CDR1 as MNHEY and CDR2 as SVGAGI. V lost 6 bases and J 3 bases, leaving 11 bases between the germline ends. The CDR3 totals 13 residues. CDR3 protein: CASSSGGHYGYTF. The CDR3 nucleotides are TGTGCCAGCAGCTCCGGGGGGCACTATGGCTACACCTTC.

By share, this clonotype counts as medium-sized. This chain links TRBV6-5 with TRBJ1-4; TRBD1 agrees at 7 bases. From germline, CDR1 is MNHEY and CDR2 SVGAGI. The V segment lost 6 bases and the J segment 2 bases; nucleotides outside the gene matches: 6. The CDR3 spans 15 residues. CDR3 bases: TGTGCCAGCAGGACGGGACAGAGGACTAATGAAAAACTGTTTTTT. It codes for CASRTGQRTNEKLFF.

The table lists this clonotype with many counts. The chain couples TRBV6-5 to TRBJ1-1, with 8 bases fitting TRBD1. This CDR3 is built from 17 residues. Germline trimming cut 0 bases from V and 0 bases from J; bases unmatched to any gene: 6. Looked up from germline, CDR1 is MNHEY and CDR2 is SVGAGI. This CDR3 reads CASSYSGTGTMNTEAFF. In nucleotides, the CDR3 is TGTGCCAGCAGTTACTCCGGGACAGGTACCATGAACACTGAAGCTTTCTTT.

This clonotype qualifies as medium-sized. This chain links TRBV11-2 with TRBJ2-2; TRBD2 agrees at 8 bases. With V trimmed by 2 bases and J by 5 bases, 4 bases remained unmatched. CDR3 length: 15 amino acids. Per germline, CDR1 SGHAT and CDR2 FQNNGV. The CDR3 region is CASSLREGRTGELFF. The CDR3 coding sequence is TGTGCCAGCAGCTTACGGGAGGGCCGTACCGGGGAGCTGTTTTTT.

The DNA for the CDR3 is TGTGCCACCAGTGATTTCGGCAAGGGACAGGGGCTGTTCTTC. Translation: CATSDFGKGQGLFF. This sequence joins TRBV24-1 and TRBJ2-1, with 10 positions matching TRBD1. Trimming removed 1 base from V and 15 bases from J; junction bases left unmatched: 8. The CDR3 runs 14 residues. Germline CDR1 and CDR2: KGHDR and SFDVKD.

This clonotype was seen ten or more times. The chain recombines TRBV3-1 with TRBJ2-1, with 16 positions matching TRBD2. CDR1 and CDR2 from the germline V gene are LGHDT and YNNKEL (reference sequence). The CDR3 is 18 residues long. V trimming: 5 bases; J trimming: 6 bases; junction bases outside the gene matches: 10. CDR3 region: CASSKPGLAGGPPNEQFF. The CDR3 DNA follows: TGTGCCAGCAGCAAACCGGGACTAGCGGGAGGGCCCCCCAATGAGCAGTTCTTC.

This clonotype is deemed medium-sized (0.01 to 0.1%). The rearrangement joins TRBV5-1 to TRBJ1-2; 10 bases are shared with TRBD1. This CDR3 region has 15 residues. Germline V gene lookup returns CDR1 SGHRS and CDR2 YFSETQ. The J segment lost 8 bases and the V segment lost 4 bases, leaving 11 bases of the junction unmatched. CDR3 DNA: TGCGCCAGCAGCACGGAGACAGGGGGCTTTTTGGGCTACACCTTC. The encoded protein is CASSTETGGFLGYTF.

This clonotype appeared a few times. This chain's CDR3 is CASTLGYLAADNEQFF. CDR3 sequence (DNA): TGTGCCAGCACCTTAGGGTACCTAGCGGCCGACAATGAGCAGTTCTTC. The gene calls are TRBV28 and TRBJ2-1; 7 nucleotides match TRBD2. After removal of 7 bases from V and 5 bases from J, the junction contained 14 bases not matched to a gene. Germline values: CDR1 MDHEN, CDR2 SYDVKM. The CDR3 extends over 16 amino acids.

On this clonotype itself: A much larger clone lies a single base off, so this may be a read error. The rearrangement uses TRBV20-1 and TRBJ2-7; the D gene is possibly TRBD1 (5 bases). Germline V CDR1 and CDR2: DFQATT, SNEGSKA (reference sequence). The CDR3 loop spans 13 amino acids. V lost 6 bases, J lost 7 bases, and 19 bases lay in between. CDR3 in amino acids: CSAPRAGAGEQYF. DNA of the CDR3: TGCAGTGCGCCCCGAGCTGGGGCCGGTGAGCAGTACTTC.

This clonotype was counted many times. V is TRBV6-5 and J is TRBJ2-7; the match to TRBD2 covers 8 bases. The length of the CDR3 is 15 residues. J gave up 1 base and V 6 bases, and 8 bases lay outside the gene matches. Germline V lookup: CDR1 MNHEY, CDR2 SVGAGI. Here the CDR3 reads CASSLRGGPSYEQYF. CDR3 sequence (DNA): TGTGCCAGCAGCCTCCGGGGGGGACCGTCCTACGAGCAGTACTTC.

This clonotype was picked up a small number of times. The gene calls are TRBV5-4 and TRBJ2-3; no definite D call. The CDR3 length is 14 residues. The germline gives CDR1 SGHNT, CDR2 YYREEE (reference sequence). V was trimmed by 5 bases and J by 1 base, leaving 11 bases between them. CDR3 sequence reads: CASRVTWGTDTQYF. The CDR3 DNA follows: TGTGCCAGCAGGGTGACGTGGGGCACAGATACGCAGTATTTT.

The chain recombines TRBV7-9 with TRBJ2-7; TRBD1 might be the D (5 bases). CDR3 size: 11 residues. The V end lost 5 bases, the J end lost 6 bases, and 8 bases lay between the germline ends. Germline values: CDR1 SEHNR, CDR2 FQNEAQ (reference sequence). The CDR3 DNA sequence: TGTGCCAGCAGCGCAGGGTTCGAGCAGTACTTC. It yields the protein CASSAGFEQYF.

The V and J genes are TRBV20-1 and TRBJ2-3, with D possibly matching TRBD2 (5 bases). Trimming shortened V by 0 bases and J by 2 bases, and 12 bases separated the two germline ends. CDR1 and CDR2 (germline): DFQATT, SNEGSKA (reference sequence). CDR3 length: 15 residues. For the CDR3, the DNA is TGCAGTGCTAGAGAACTAGGTACGATCACAGATACGCAGTATTTT. Translating gives CSARELGTITDTQYF.

This clonotype counts as medium-sized. The rearrangement links TRBV4-2 to TRBJ1-2; D not resolved. The V and J ends lost 0 bases and 4 bases respectively, with 6 bases between them. The CDR3 has 13 residues. Germline V CDR1 and CDR2: LGHNA, YNFKEQ. The CDR3 nucleotides read TGTGCCAGCAGCCAAGACAGTGGCTATGGCTACACCTTC. Translation: CASSQDSGYGYTF.

The chain uses TRBV7-9 and TRBJ2-4; D is ambiguous. V lost 2 bases and J lost 10, with 12 bases in between. Germline CDR1 SEHNR, CDR2 FQNEAQ (reference sequence). CDR3 size: 13 residues. In nucleotides, the CDR3 is TGTGCCAGCAGCTTATCGACGGAGAGTATTCAGTACTTC. Translation: CASSLSTESIQYF.

This clonotype is large within its sample. The V gene is TRBV9, the J gene TRBJ2-1; either TRBD1 or TRBD2 may fit D (6 bases each). Germline V CDR1 and CDR2: SGDLS, YYNGEE. The CDR3 is 13 amino acids. Trimming left V 0 bases short and J 8 bases short, with 9 bases between. The CDR3 loop is CASSVEGGYEQFF. The CDR3 bases are TGTGCCAGCAGCGTAGAGGGGGGATATGAGCAGTTCTTC.

V and J are TRBV20-1 and TRBJ2-3, with 7 nucleotides matching TRBD2. V lost 1 base, J lost 0 bases, and 7 bases stayed unmatched. In germline, CDR1 is DFQATT, CDR2 SNEGSKA (reference sequence). This CDR3 is built from 16 residues. CDR3 coding DNA: TGCAGTGCTAGAGCGGGGCTAGCGGTTAGCACAGATACGCAGTATTTT. It encodes CSARAGLAVSTDTQYF.

This rearrangement joins TRBV12-3 or TRBV12-4 to TRBJ1-1; D is possibly TRBD1 (5 bases). With 3 bases removed from V and 6 bases from J, the gap between germline ends came to 14 bases. The CDR3 consists of 14 residues. The CDR3 DNA is TGTGCCAGCAGTTTTGGGGCTGGGCGCCCTGAAGCTTTCTTT. It is translated as CASSFGAGRPEAFF.

In its sample, this clonotype ranks as medium-sized. The CDR3 sequence: CASSRSAGGSSYEQYF. The CDR3 DNA reads as TGTGCCAGCAGCCGATCAGCGGGAGGGAGCTCCTACGAGCAGTACTTC. The genes are TRBV3-1 and TRBJ2-7, with TRBD2 matching 10 bases. This CDR3 spans 16 amino acids. The germline V gene has CDR1 LGHDT and CDR2 YNNKEL (reference sequence). The junction had 6 bases not matched to a gene; V was cut back by 4 bases and J by 0 bases.

This clonotype was observed at least ten times. This chain joins TRBV21-1 and TRBJ2-7. TRBV21-1 is an annotated pseudogene. CDR3 size: 14 residues. The CDR3 spells CASSKALANYEQYF. The CDR3 DNA reads TGTGCCAGCAGCAAAGCGCTTGCTAACTACGAGCAGTACTTC.

This clonotype is medium-sized. The rearrangement joins TRBV20-1 to TRBJ1-1; D unclear. The CDR3 covers 11 residues. Germline V gene sequence: CDR1 DFQATT, CDR2 SNEGSKA (reference sequence). Trimming removed 0 bases at V and 7 bases at J, with 6 bases between. The CDR3 here is CSAREEVEAFF. CDR3 sequence (DNA): TGCAGTGCTAGAGAGGAGGTTGAAGCTTTCTTT.

This clonotype is medium-sized by share. The chain has TRBV3-1 and TRBJ1-1; the D gene is possibly TRBD1 (6 bases). The CDR3 loop spans 16 amino acids. Germline V lookup: CDR1 LGHDT, CDR2 YNNKEL (reference sequence). Deletions cut 0 bases from V and 5 bases from J, with 16 bases between. The CDR3 DNA follows: TGTGCCAGCAGCCAAGAGTTGGAGGGGAGGGGGACTGAAGCTTTCTTT. Its translation is CASSQELEGRGTEAFF.

This clonotype was found once. This sequence joins TRBV27 and TRBJ1-2; D remains ambiguous. Trimming pared 2 bases from V and 5 bases from J, leaving 9 bases between. The CDR3 runs 13 residues. Looked up from germline, CDR1 is MNHEY and CDR2 is SMNVEV (reference sequence). This chain's CDR3 is CASSLTSGYGYTF. The CDR3 nucleotides read TGTGCCAGCAGTTTAACGAGTGGTTATGGCTACACCTTC.

Within the sample, this clonotype is medium-sized. V and J are TRBV3-1 and TRBJ1-5; TRBD1 matches at 10 bases. V lost 4 bases to trimming and J lost 9 bases; unmatched junction nucleotides: 6. The length of the CDR3 is 14 residues. Germline V gene sequence: CDR1 LGHDT, CDR2 YNNKEL (reference sequence). In DNA form, the CDR3 reads TGTGCCAGCAGCCCTGGGACAGGGGCTCGGCCCCAGCATTTT. Translating gives CASSPGTGARPQHF.